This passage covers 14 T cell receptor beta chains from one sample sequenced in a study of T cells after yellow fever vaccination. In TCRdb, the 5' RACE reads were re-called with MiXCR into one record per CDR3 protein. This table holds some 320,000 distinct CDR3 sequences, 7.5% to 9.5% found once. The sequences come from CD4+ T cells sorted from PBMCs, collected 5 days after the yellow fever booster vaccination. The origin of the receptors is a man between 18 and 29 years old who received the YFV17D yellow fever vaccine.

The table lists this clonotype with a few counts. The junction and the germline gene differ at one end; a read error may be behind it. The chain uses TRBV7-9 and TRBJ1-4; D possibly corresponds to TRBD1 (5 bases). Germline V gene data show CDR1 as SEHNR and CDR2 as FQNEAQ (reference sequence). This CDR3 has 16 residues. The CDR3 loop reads CASRLGGAATNEKLFF. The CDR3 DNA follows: TGTGCCAGCAGGTTAGGAGGGGCTGCAACTAATGAAAAACTGTTTTTT.

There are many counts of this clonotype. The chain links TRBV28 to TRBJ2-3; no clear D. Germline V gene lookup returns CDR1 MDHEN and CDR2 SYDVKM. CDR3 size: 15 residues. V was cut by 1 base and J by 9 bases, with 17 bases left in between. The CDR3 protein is CASSLSPPGGGTQYF. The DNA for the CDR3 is TGTGCCAGCAGTTTATCCCCCCCCGGTGGTGGAACGCAGTATTTT.

The CDR3 coding sequence is TGCAGTGCTTGGCTAGACAGCAATGAAGCTTTCTTT. Translation: CSAWLDSNEAFF. This chain links TRBV20-1 with TRBJ1-1; possible D gene TRBD1, 5 bases. With 5 bases removed from V and 7 bases from J, the gap between germline ends came to 14 bases. This CDR3 is 12 amino acids long. CDR1 DFQATT and CDR2 SNEGSKA come from the germline V gene (reference sequence).

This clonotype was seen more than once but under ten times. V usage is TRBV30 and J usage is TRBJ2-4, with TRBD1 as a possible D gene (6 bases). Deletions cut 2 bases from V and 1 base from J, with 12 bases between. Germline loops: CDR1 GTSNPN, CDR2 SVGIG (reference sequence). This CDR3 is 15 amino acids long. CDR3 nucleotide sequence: TGTGCCTGGAGTAGAGTTGACAGGGCCAAAAACATTCAGTACTTC. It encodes CAWSRVDRAKNIQYF.

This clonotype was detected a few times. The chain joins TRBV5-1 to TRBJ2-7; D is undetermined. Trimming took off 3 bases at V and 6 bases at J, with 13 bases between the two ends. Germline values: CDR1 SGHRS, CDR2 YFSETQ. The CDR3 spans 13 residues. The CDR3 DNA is TGCGCCAGCAGCTCGGTCATACAAGGCGAGCAGTACTTC. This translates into CASSSVIQGEQYF.

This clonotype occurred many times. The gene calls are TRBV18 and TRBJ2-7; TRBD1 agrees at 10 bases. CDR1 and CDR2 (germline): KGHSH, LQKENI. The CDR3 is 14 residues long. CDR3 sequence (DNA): TGTGCCAGCTCACCACCTGAATGGGGACAGGGGCTGTGGGTC. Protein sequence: CASSPPEWGQGLWV.

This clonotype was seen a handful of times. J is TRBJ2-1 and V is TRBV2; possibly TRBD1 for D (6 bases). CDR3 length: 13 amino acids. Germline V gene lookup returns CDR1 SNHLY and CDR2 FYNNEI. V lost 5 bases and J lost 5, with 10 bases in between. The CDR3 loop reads CASSRGYNNEQFF. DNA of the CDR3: TGTGCCAGCAGTAGGGGGTATAACAATGAGCAGTTCTTC. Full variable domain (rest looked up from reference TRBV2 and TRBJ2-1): EPEVTQTPSHQVTQMGQEVILRCVPISNHLYFYWYRQILGQKVEFLVSFYNNEISEKSEIFDDQFSVERPDGSNFTLKIRSTKLEDSAMYFCASSRGYNNEQFFGPGTRLTVL.

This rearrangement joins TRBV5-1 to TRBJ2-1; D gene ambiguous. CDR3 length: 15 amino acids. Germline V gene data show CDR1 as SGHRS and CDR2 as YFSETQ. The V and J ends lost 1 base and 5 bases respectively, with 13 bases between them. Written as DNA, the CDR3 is TGCGCCAGCAGCTTGAGCGCCGTCCGGGACAATGAGCAGTTCTTC. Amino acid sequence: CASSLSAVRDNEQFF.

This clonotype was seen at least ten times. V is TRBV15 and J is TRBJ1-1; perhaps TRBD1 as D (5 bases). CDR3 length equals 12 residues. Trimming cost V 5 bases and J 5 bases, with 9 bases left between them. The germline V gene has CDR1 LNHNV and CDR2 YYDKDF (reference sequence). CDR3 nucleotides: TGTGCCACCAGCTGGGGGAAGACTGAAGCTTTCTTT. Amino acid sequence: CATSWGKTEAFF.

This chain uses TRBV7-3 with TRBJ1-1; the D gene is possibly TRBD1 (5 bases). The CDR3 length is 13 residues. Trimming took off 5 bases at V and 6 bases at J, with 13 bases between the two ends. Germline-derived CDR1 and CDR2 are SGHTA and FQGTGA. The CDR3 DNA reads TGTGCCAGCAGCCAGCGCGGGGCGGCTGAAGCTTTCTTT. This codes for CASSQRGAAEAFF.

CDR3 loop: CASSVTGREGTEAFF. In nucleotides, the CDR3 is TGCGCCAGCAGCGTAACAGGACGTGAGGGGACTGAAGCTTTCTTT. The gene calls are TRBV5-1 and TRBJ1-1; maybe TRBD1 (5 bases). Germline values: CDR1 SGHRS, CDR2 YFSETQ. V dropped 4 bases and J dropped 5 bases, with 18 bases sitting between them. The CDR3 covers 15 residues.

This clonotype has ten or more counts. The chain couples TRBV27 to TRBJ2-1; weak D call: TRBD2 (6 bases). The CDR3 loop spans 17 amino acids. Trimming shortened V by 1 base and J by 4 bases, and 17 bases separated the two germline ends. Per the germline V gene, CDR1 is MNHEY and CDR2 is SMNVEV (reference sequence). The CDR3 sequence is CASSLFSGTPEYNEQFF. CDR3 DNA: TGTGCCAGCAGTTTATTCTCCGGGACTCCGGAATACAATGAGCAGTTCTTC.

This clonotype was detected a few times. CDR3 DNA: TGTGCCAGCAGCGATTTGTCGGGGGTGCAGTATTTT. Translated: CASSDLSGVQYF. The chain links TRBV9 to TRBJ2-3, with D possibly being TRBD2 (6 bases). The V and J ends lost 3 bases and 11 bases respectively, with 13 bases between them. The CDR3 is 12 residues long. In germline, CDR1 is SGDLS, CDR2 YYNGEE.

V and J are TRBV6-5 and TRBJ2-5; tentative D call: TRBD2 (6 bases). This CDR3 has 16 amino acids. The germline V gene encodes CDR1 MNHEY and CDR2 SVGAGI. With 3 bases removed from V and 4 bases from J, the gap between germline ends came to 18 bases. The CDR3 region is CASSYGTGTLGETQYF. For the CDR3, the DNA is TGTGCCAGCAGTTATGGGACCGGGACTCTTGGAGAGACCCAGTACTTC.